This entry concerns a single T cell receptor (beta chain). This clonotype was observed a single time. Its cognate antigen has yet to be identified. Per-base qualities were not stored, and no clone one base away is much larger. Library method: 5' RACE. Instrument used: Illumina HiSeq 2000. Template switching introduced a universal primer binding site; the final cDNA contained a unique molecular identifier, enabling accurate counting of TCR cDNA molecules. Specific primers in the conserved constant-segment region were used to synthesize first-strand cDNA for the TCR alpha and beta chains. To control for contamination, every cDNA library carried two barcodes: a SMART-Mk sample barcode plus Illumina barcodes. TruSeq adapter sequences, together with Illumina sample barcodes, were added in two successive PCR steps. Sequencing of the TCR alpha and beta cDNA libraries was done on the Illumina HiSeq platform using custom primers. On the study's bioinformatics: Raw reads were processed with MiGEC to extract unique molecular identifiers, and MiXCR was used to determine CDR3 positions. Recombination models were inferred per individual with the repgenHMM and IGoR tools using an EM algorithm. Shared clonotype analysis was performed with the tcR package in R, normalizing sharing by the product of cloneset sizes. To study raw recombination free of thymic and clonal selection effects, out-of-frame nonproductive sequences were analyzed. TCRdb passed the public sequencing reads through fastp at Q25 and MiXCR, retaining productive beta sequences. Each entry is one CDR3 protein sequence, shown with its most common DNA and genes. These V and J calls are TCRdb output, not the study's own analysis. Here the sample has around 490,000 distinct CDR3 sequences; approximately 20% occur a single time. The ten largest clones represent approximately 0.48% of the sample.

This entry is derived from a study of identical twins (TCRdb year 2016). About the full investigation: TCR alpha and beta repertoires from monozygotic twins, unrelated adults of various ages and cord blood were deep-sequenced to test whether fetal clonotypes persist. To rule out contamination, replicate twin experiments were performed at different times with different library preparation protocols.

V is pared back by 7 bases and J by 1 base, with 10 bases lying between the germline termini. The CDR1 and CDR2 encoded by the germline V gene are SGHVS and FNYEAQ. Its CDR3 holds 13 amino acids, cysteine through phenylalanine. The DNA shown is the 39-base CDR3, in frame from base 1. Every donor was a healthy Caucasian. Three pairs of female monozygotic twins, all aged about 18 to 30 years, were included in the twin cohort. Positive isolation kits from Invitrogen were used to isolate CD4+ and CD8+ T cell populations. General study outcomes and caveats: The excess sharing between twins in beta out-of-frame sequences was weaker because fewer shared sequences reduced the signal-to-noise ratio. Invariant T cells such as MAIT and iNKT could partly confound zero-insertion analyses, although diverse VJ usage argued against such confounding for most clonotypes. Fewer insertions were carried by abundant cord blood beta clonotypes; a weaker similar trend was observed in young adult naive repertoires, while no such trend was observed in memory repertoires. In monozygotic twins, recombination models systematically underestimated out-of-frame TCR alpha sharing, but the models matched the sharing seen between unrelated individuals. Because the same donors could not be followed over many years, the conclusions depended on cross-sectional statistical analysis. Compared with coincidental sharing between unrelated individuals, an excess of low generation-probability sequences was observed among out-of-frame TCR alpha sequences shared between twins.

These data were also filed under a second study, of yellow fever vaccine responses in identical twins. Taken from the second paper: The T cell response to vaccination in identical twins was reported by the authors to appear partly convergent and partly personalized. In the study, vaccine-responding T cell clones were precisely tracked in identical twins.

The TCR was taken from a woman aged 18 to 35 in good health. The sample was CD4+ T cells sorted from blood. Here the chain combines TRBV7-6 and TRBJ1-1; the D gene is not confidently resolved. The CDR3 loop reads CASTRPGNTEAFF. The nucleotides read TGTGCCAGCACCCGGCCGGGGAACACTGAAGCTTTCTTT.